These 5 T cell receptor beta chains originate from one sample sequenced in a study of blood T cell repertoires in COVID-19. Using immunoSEQ multiplex PCR, the repertoire was profiled, and TCRdb retains in-frame clones only, with some absent. Of 140,000 to 150,000 clones in the sample, 88% were seen once. Sequencing was carried out using peripheral blood. All receptors come from a human donor in a cohort sampled during active COVID-19.

This chain joins TRBV9 and TRBJ2-7; 7 bases map to TRBD1. With 7 bases clipped from V and 4 bases from J, the junction kept 8 bases outside the gene matches. Per the germline V gene, CDR1 is SGDLS and CDR2 is YYNGEE. This CDR3 is built from 13 residues. The CDR3 loop reads CASSKRGQYEQYF. The CDR3 DNA reads as TGTGCCAGCTCAAAACGGGGACAGTACGAGCAGTACTTC.

This clone occurred once. The V and J genes are TRBV7-2 and TRBJ2-7; 11 nucleotides line up with TRBD1. Per the germline V gene, CDR1 is SGHTA and CDR2 is FQGNSA. CDR3 length: 16 residues. J lost 9 bases, V lost 2 bases, and 12 bases had no gene match. CDR3 nucleotide sequence: TGTGCCAGCAGCTTACACCAGGACAGGGGGCGCGTTGGGCAGTACTTC. This gives the protein CASSLHQDRGRVGQYF. Drawing the rest from reference TRBV7-2 and TRBJ2-7, the complete variable domain is GAGVSQSPSNKVTEKGKDVELRCDPISGHTALYWYRQSLGQGLEFLIYFQGNSAPDKSGLPSDRFSAERTGGSVSTLTIQRTQQEDSAVYLCASSLHQDRGRVGQYFGPGTRLTVT.

The V call is TRBV11-2, the J call TRBJ2-3; weak D call: TRBD1 (6 bases). The germline V and J ends were trimmed by 5 bases and 0 bases, with 12 bases remaining between them. Germline CDR1 SGHAT, CDR2 FQNNGV. This CDR3 is built from 15 residues. CDR3 nucleotides: TGTGCCAGCAGCCGATCAGGGGCTAGCACAGATACGCAGTATTTT. As protein: CASSRSGASTDTQYF.

The V and J genes are TRBV5-1 and TRBJ2-5, with D unresolved. This CDR3 region has 15 residues. Trimming took 6 bases from V and 5 from J, leaving 20 bases between them. Germline values: CDR1 SGHRS, CDR2 YFSETQ. CDR3 DNA sequence: TGCGCCAGCACCCGGGTAGACCAAACTGGGGAGACCCAGTACTTC. Translating it yields CASTRVDQTGETQYF. Full variable domain (rest looked up from reference TRBV5-1 and TRBJ2-5): KAGVTQTPRYLIKTRGQQVTLSCSPISGHRSVSWYQQTPGQGLQFLFEYFSETQRNKGNFPGRFSGRQFSNSRSEMNVSTLELGDSALYLCASTRVDQTGETQYFGPGTRLLVL.

CDR3 sequence: CSASFTGQPNQPQHF. The CDR3 coding sequence is TGCAGTGCTAGTTTTACGGGACAGCCGAATCAGCCCCAGCATTTT. The chain has TRBV20-1 and TRBJ1-5; 7 positions match TRBD1. Germline loops: CDR1 DFQATT, CDR2 SNEGSKA (reference sequence). CDR3 size: 15 residues. V was pared by 3 bases and J by 4 bases, with 9 bases of the junction left unmatched.